The present entry profiles one T cell receptor (beta chain) with its context. No antigen is known for it. V was trimmed by 7 bases and J by 0 bases, leaving 7 bases between them. The germline V gene has CDR1 MDHEN and CDR2 SYDVKM. The CDR3 loop spans 12 amino acids. The sample is drawn from a study of OX40 agonist ivuxolimab in advanced cancers. Study background: Partial responses were observed in three patients, of whom one had hepatocellular carcinoma and two had cutaneous melanoma. General study findings and limits: Antigen specificity was not determined for the expanded peripheral T cells.

The repertoire was sequenced with immunoSEQ multiplex PCR; TCRdb's copy has only in-frame clones and lacks some. The sample consists of fewer than 90,000 clones, 88% of them appearing once. The input for sequencing was CD4+ or CD8+ T cells sorted from blood, taken in a trial of the OX40 agonist ivuxolimab. The genes are TRBV28 and TRBJ2-7; no reliable D call. The sequence derives from an adult with an advanced solid tumor such as melanoma, head and neck, liver or kidney cancer. As DNA, the CDR3 is TGTGCCAGCAAGTACTCCTCCTACGAGCAGTACTTC. Protein: CASKYSSYEQYF.